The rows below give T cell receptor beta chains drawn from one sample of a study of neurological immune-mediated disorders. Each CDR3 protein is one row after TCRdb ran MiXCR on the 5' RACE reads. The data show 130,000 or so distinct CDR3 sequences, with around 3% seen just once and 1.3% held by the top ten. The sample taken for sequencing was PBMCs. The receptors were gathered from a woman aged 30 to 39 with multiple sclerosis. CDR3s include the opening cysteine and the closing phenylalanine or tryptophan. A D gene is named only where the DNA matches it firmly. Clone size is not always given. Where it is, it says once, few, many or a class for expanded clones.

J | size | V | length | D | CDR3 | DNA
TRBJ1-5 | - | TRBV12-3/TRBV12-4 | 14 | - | CASSLAVGYQPQHF | TGTGCCAGCAGTTTAGCAGTCGGCTATCAGCCCCAGCATTTT
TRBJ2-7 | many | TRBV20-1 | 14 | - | CSARDLGSYYEQYF | TGCAGTGCTAGAGATCTTGGCAGTTATTACGAGCAGTACTTC
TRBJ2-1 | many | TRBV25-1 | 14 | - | CASRQGGGYNEQFF | TGTGCCAGCAGGCAGGGGGGGGGTTACAATGAGCAGTTCTTC
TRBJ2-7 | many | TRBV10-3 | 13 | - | CAIRSGVGYEQYF | TGTGCCATCAGGTCAGGGGTGGGGTACGAGCAGTACTTC
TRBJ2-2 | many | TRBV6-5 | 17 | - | CASSYDLGAGGTGELFF | TGTGCCAGCAGTTACGACTTAGGAGCTGGGGGCACCGGGGAGCTGTTTTTT
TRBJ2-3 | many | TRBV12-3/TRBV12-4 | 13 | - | CASSPTPRDTQYF | TGTGCCAGCAGTCCCACCCCCCGGGATACGCAGTATTTT
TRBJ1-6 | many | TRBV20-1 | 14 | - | CSARESGPNSPLHF | TGCAGTGCTAGAGAGAGCGGGCCTAATTCACCCCTCCACTTT
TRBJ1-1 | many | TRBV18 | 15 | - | CASSPPHGGQSEAFF | TGTGCCAGCTCACCACCGCATGGGGGGCAAAGTGAAGCTTTCTTT
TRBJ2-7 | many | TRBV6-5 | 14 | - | CASSYSVQDYEQYF | TGTGCCAGCAGTTATTCGGTACAAGACTACGAGCAGTACTTC
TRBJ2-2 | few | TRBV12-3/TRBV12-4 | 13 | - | CASSLGTYGELFF | TGTGCCAGCAGTTTGGGGACATACGGGGAGCTGTTTTTT
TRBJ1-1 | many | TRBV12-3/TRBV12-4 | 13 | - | CASSLGEATEAFF | TGTGCCAGCAGTTTAGGGGAGGCCACTGAAGCTTTCTTT
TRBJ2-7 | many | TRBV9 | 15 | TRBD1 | CASSPLQGTAYEQYF | TGTGCCAGCAGCCCTTTACAGGGGACCGCCTACGAGCAGTACTTC
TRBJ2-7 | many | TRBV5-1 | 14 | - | CASRPQAGGGEQYF | TGCGCCAGCAGACCTCAGGCAGGGGGAGGGGAGCAGTACTTC
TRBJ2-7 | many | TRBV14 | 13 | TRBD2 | CASSRGTSYEQYF | TGTGCCAGCAGCCGAGGGACTAGTTACGAGCAGTACTTC
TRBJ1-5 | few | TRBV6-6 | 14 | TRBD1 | CASTGQGTGQPQHF | TGTGCCAGCACCGGACAGGGGACGGGGCAGCCCCAGCATTTT
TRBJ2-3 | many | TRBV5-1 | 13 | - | CASNQVSTDTQYF | TGCGCCAGCAATCAGGTTTCCACAGATACGCAGTATTTT
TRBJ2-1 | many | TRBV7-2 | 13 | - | CASSLAVTREQFF | TGTGCCAGCAGCTTAGCGGTTACCAGGGAGCAGTTCTTC
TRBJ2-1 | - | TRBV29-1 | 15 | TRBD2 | CSVGAIAGVYNEQFF | TGCAGCGTTGGGGCAATAGCGGGGGTCTACAATGAGCAGTTCTTC
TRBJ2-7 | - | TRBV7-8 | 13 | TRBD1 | CSSVGTDVYEQYF | TGTTCCAGCGTCGGGACAGATGTCTACGAGCAGTACTTC
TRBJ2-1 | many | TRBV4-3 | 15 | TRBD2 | CASSQEWRGAYPQFF | TGCGCCAGCAGCCAAGAGTGGCGGGGGGCCTATCCGCAGTTCTTC
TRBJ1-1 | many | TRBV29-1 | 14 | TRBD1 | CSFRRQGGGAEAFF | TGCAGCTTTCGAAGACAGGGTGGGGGGGCGGAAGCTTTCTTT
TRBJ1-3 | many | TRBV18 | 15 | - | CASSPTPGTGNTIYF | TGTGCCAGCTCACCCACCCCTGGAACTGGAAACACCATATATTTT
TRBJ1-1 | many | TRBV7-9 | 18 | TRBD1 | CASSLGGGTAPADTEAFF | TGTGCCAGCAGCTTAGGTGGAGGGACAGCCCCGGCGGACACTGAAGCTTTCTTT
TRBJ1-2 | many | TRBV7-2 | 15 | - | CASSLNTILHYGYTF | TGTGCCAGCAGCTTAAACACTATCCTCCACTATGGCTACACCTTC
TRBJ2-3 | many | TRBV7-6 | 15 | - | CASSLGGASTDTQYF | TGTGCCAGCAGCTTAGGGGGGGCCTCCACAGATACGCAGTATTTT
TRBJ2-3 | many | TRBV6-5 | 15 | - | CASSLRTARTDTQYF | TGTGCCAGCAGCCTTCGCACGGCCCGCACAGATACGCAGTATTTT
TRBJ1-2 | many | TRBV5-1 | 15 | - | CASSLGQGPVYGYTF | TGCGCCAGCAGCTTGGGTCAAGGCCCCGTCTATGGCTACACCTTC
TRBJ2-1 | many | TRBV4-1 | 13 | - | CASSQDPGRERFF | TGCGCCAGCAGCCAAGATCCGGGTAGGGAGCGGTTCTTC
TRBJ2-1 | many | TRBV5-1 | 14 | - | CASSLADPYNEQFF | TGCGCCAGCAGCTTAGCGGACCCCTACAATGAGCAGTTCTTC
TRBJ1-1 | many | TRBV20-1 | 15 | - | CSARATQGMNTEAFF | TGCAGTGCTAGAGCAACACAGGGAATGAACACTGAAGCTTTCTTT
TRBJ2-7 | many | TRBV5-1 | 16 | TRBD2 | CASSPPGTRGSYEQYF | TGCGCCAGCAGCCCCCCCGGGACTAGGGGCTCCTACGAGCAGTACTTC
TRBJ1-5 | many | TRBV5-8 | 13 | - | CASSFGGLQPQHF | TGTGCCAGCAGCTTTGGGGGGCTCCAGCCCCAGCATTTT
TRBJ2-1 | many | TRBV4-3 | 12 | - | CASSSNNNEQFF | TGCGCCAGCAGCTCAAATAACAATGAGCAGTTCTTC
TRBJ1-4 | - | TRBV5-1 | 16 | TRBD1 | CASSIGTGATNEKLFF | TGCGCCAGCAGCATAGGGACAGGGGCAACTAATGAAAAACTGTTTTTT
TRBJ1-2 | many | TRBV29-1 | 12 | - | CSVEEGGAGYTF | TGCAGCGTTGAAGAAGGGGGGGCTGGCTACACCTTC
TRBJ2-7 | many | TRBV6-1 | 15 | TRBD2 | CASSAGLAGAYEQYF | TGTGCCAGCAGTGCAGGACTAGCGGGGGCCTACGAGCAGTACTTC
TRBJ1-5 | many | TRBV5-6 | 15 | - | CASSLYRVNNQPQHF | TGTGCCAGCAGCTTGTACAGGGTAAACAATCAGCCCCAGCATTTT
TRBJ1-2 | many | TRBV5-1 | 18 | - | CASSSGARDRIPSYGYTF | TGCGCCAGCAGCTCGGGTGCTCGGGACCGAATTCCCTCTTATGGCTACACCTTC
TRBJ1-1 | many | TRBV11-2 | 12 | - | CASSRDRSEAFF | TGTGCCAGCAGCCGCGACCGGAGTGAAGCTTTCTTT
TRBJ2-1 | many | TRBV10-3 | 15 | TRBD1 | CAISSGQGVHNEQFF | TGTGCCATCAGCTCAGGACAGGGGGTCCACAATGAGCAGTTCTTC